This T cell receptor beta chain was identified during a study of T cell responses to AZD1222 COVID-19 vaccine. This clone was seen only once. Its antigen remains unidentified. Assay: immunoSEQ multiplex PCR; the TCRdb copy retains only in-frame clones and omits some. The sample lists approximately 92,000 clones, about 90% occurring once. Study-wide results and limits: White British donors predominated, females outnumbered males, and clonal diversity was possibly underestimated. Just 5 or 6 AZD1222 recipients tested seropositive at baseline.

CDR1 and CDR2 (germline): MNHEY, SVGEGT. The CDR3 runs 13 residues. Between the trimmed V and J ends, which lost 3 bases and 5 bases, there was a span of 10 bases. This material consisted of peripheral blood, taken on day 0 of AZD1222 vaccination. This clonotype originated in an adult in good health. The chain uses TRBV6-2 or TRBV6-3 and TRBJ1-2, with a possible D match to TRBD1 (5 bases). CDR3 sequence: CASSYARQYGYTF. CDR3 bases: TGTGCCAGCAGTTATGCCCGACAGTATGGCTACACCTTC.